The 21 T cell receptor beta chains given below trace back to one sample, sequenced in a study of blood T cell repertoires in COVID-19. Profiling relied on immunoSEQ multiplex PCR, and the TCRdb table lists in-frame clones only, not all of them. The sample lists 150,000 to 200,000 clones, around three quarters occurring once. Sequenced sample: peripheral blood. The receptors were gathered from a man in his 60s with active or convalescent COVID-19.

The V and J genes are TRBV5-4 and TRBJ2-7, with D possibly matching TRBD1 (6 bases). Between the trimmed V and J ends, which lost 4 bases and 5 bases, there was a span of 16 bases. The CDR3 consists of 14 residues. The germline CDR1 and CDR2 sequences are SGHNT and YYREEE (reference sequence). The CDR3 DNA reads as TGTGCCAGCAGCCCTGGTGTAGGGGGACACGAGCAGTACTTC. Translated: CASSPGVGGHEQYF.

In its sample, this clone was seen a few times. V usage is TRBV18 and J usage is TRBJ1-3; TRBD1 agrees at 9 bases. This CDR3 spans 16 amino acids. After removal of 0 bases from V and 3 bases from J, the junction contained 3 bases not matched to a gene. The germline V gene encodes CDR1 KGHSH and CDR2 LQKENI. CDR3 amino acids: CASSPPTGGLGNTIYF. CDR3 nucleotides: TGTGCCAGCTCACCACCGACAGGGGGACTTGGAAACACCATATATTTT.

This clone was seen a handful of times. The chain joins TRBV7-2 to TRBJ2-7; 7 bases map to TRBD1. V lost 7 bases and J lost 3; bases outside the gene matches: 9. This CDR3 spans 14 amino acids. Germline V gene sequence: CDR1 SGHTA, CDR2 FQGNSA. The CDR3 nucleotides are TGTGCCAGCACCCAGGGGGTGGTCGGCTACGAGCAGTACTTC. Translating gives CASTQGVVGYEQYF.

The rearrangement links TRBV6-5 to TRBJ2-2; no firm D call. This CDR3 is 15 amino acids long. The germline V gene encodes CDR1 MNHEY and CDR2 SVGAGI. The V end was cut by 0 bases, the J end by 0 bases, with 5 bases between. This CDR3 reads CASSYSQPNTGELFF. CDR3 nucleotide sequence: TGTGCCAGCAGTTACTCACAACCGAACACCGGGGAGCTGTTTTTT.

The gene calls are TRBV6-6 and TRBJ2-7; 9 bases match TRBD1. The CDR3 contains 15 residues. V lost 5 bases and J lost 4; bases outside the gene matches: 9. Germline values: CDR1 MNHNY, CDR2 SVGAGI (reference sequence). CDR3 in DNA: TGTGCCAGCAGTCGAGAGACAGGGGGTATATACGAGCAGTACTTC. Amino acid sequence: CASSRETGGIYEQYF.

The gene calls are TRBV4-2 and TRBJ1-1; 8 bases are shared with TRBD1. CDR3 length: 15 amino acids. The germline V gene encodes CDR1 LGHNA and CDR2 YNFKEQ. Germline trimming cut 1 base from V and 1 base from J; bases unmatched to any gene: 2. The CDR3 reads CASSQGGTGNTEAFF. The DNA for the CDR3 is TGTGCCAGCAGCCAAGGGGGGACAGGGAACACTGAAGCTTTCTTT.

The gene calls are TRBV2 and TRBJ2-2; TRBD2 matches 9 bases. CDR3 length equals 15 residues. CDR1 and CDR2 (germline): SNHLY, FYNNEI. The V and J ends lost 5 bases and 3 bases, in that order; junction bases with no gene match: 4. The CDR3 sequence: CASSTKRGDTGELFF. CDR3 DNA: TGTGCCAGCAGTACGAAGCGGGGGGACACCGGGGAGCTGTTTTTT.

V usage is TRBV4-3 and J usage is TRBJ2-1, with 12 bases fitting TRBD2. Germline V gene lookup returns CDR1 LGHNA and CDR2 YSLEER. Losses at the gene ends were 0 bases for V and 8 bases for J; bases not matched to a gene: 2. This CDR3 has 15 residues. The CDR3 loop is CASSQETSGSDEQFF. DNA of the CDR3: TGCGCCAGCAGCCAAGAGACTAGCGGGAGCGATGAGCAGTTCTTC.

The chain employs TRBV7-2 and TRBJ1-4, with D perhaps TRBD1 (6 bases). The CDR3 covers 15 residues. Germline V gene lookup returns CDR1 SGHTA and CDR2 FQGNSA. Deletions cut 6 bases from V and 0 bases from J, with 11 bases between. The CDR3 coding sequence is TGTGCCAGCAGTCTGGACAGAGCAACTAATGAAAAACTGTTTTTT. The encoded protein is CASSLDRATNEKLFF.

This clone was counted once. V and J are TRBV28 and TRBJ2-7, with TRBD2 as a possible D gene (6 bases). Trimming removed 6 bases from V and 0 bases from J, with 24 bases in between. The germline V gene has CDR1 MDHEN and CDR2 SYDVKM. The CDR3 is 18 residues long. DNA of the CDR3: TGTGCCAGCAGCCCGCGGGAACAGGCTTACGAAGCCTCCTACGAGCAGTACTTC. This sequence encodes CASSPREQAYEASYEQYF.

The J gene is TRBJ2-1, the V gene TRBV4-2; D unresolved. The V end lost 0 bases, the J end lost 10 bases, and 10 bases lay between the germline ends. The CDR3 contains 13 residues. The germline V gene encodes CDR1 LGHNA and CDR2 YNFKEQ. The CDR3 nucleotides are TGTGCCAGCAGCCAAGATACGGAGTACGAGCAGTTCTTC. Amino acid sequence: CASSQDTEYEQFF.

This rearrangement joins TRBV3-1 (or the pseudogene TRBV3-2) to TRBJ1-5; no firm D call. In germline, CDR1 is LGHDT, CDR2 YNNKEL (reference sequence). With 0 bases removed from V and 6 bases from J, the gap between germline ends came to 6 bases. This CDR3 contains 13 residues. CDR3 residues: CASSQDPLQPQHF. The CDR3 nucleotides are TGTGCCAGCAGCCAAGATCCTCTTCAGCCCCAGCATTTT.

This CDR3 is CASSLGGQVEGYTF. The CDR3 coding sequence is TGTGCCAGCAGCTTAGGAGGACAGGTTGAGGGCTACACCTTC. J is TRBJ1-2 and V is TRBV7-9, with TRBD1 matching 7 bases. V shed 1 base, J shed 8 bases, and the junction held 7 bases outside the gene matches. The CDR3 is made up of 14 amino acids. Germline loops: CDR1 SEHNR, CDR2 FQNEAQ (reference sequence).

The J gene is TRBJ1-2, the V gene TRBV27; D gene unclear. V lost 3 bases and J 8 bases, leaving 16 bases between the germline ends. Germline assignment: CDR1 MNHEY and CDR2 SMNVEV (reference sequence). The CDR3 is made up of 14 amino acids. Here the CDR3 reads CASSLHGVTRGYTF. The CDR3 DNA is TGTGCCAGCAGTTTGCATGGAGTTACGAGGGGCTACACCTTC.

V usage is TRBV19 and J usage is TRBJ1-1; D not resolved. The CDR3 extends over 16 amino acids. Germline V gene sequence: CDR1 LNHDA, CDR2 SQIVND (reference sequence). The V end lost 5 bases, the J end lost 1 base, and 17 bases lay between the germline ends. The CDR3 nucleotides read TGTGCCAGTAGTGGGTTTGGAGGGATATCGAACACTGAAGCTTTCTTT. It specifies CASSGFGGISNTEAFF. The full variable domain, in which reference TRBV19 and TRBJ1-1 provide the parts outside the CDR3, is DGGITQSPKYLFRKEGQNVTLSCEQNLNHDAMYWYRQDPGQGLRLIYYSQIVNDFQKGDIAEGYSVSREKKESFPLTVTSAQKNPTAFYLCASSGFGGISNTEAFFGQGTRLTVV.

The chain couples TRBV9 to TRBJ2-4; the match to TRBD1 covers 7 bases. CDR3 length: 13 amino acids. The ends lost 3 bases at V and 7 bases at J; junction bases unmatched: 4. The germline V gene encodes CDR1 SGDLS and CDR2 YYNGEE. CDR3 bases: TGTGCCAGCAGCGAGGGGGCCACGAACATTCAGTACTTC. This gives the protein CASSEGATNIQYF. Full variable domain (remainder filled in from reference TRBV9 and TRBJ2-4): DSGVTQTPKHLITATGQRVTLRCSPRSGDLSVYWYQQSLDQGLQFLIQYYNGEERAKGNILERFSAQQFPDLHSELNLSSLELGDSALYFCASSEGATNIQYFGAGTRLSVL.

The chain combines TRBV5-5 with TRBJ2-7, with 9 nucleotides matching TRBD2. Trimming removed 0 bases from V and 2 bases from J; junction bases left unmatched: 3. Germline V gene sequence: CDR1 SGHKS, CDR2 YYEKEE (reference sequence). There are 15 residues in the CDR3. The CDR3 DNA is TGTGCCAGCAGCTTGGGGGCGGGAGGGGCCTACGAGCAGTACTTC. This gives the protein CASSLGAGGAYEQYF.

The rearrangement uses TRBV7-9 and TRBJ1-5, with TRBD1 matching over 8 bases. The CDR3 contains 16 residues. Germline CDR1 is SEHNR and CDR2 is FQNEAQ (reference sequence). J gave up 4 bases and V 5 bases, and 10 bases lay outside the gene matches. CDR3 sequence reads: CASSPPGQGSNQPQHF. Here the CDR3 DNA reads TGTGCCAGCAGCCCTCCCGGACAGGGTTCTAATCAGCCCCAGCATTTT. The variable domain in full, with the rest retrieved from reference TRBV7-9 and TRBJ1-5, is DTGVSQNPRHKITKRGQNVTFRCDPISEHNRLYWYRQTLGQGPEFLTYFQNEAQLEKSRLLSDRFSAERPKGSFSTLEIQRTEQGDSAMYLCASSPPGQGSNQPQHFGDGTRLSIL.

V gene TRBV5-1 combines with J gene TRBJ2-5; 7 positions agree with TRBD1. V trimming: 3 bases; J trimming: 1 base; junction bases outside the gene matches: 15. CDR1 and CDR2 from the germline V gene are SGHRS and YFSETQ. The CDR3 totals 18 residues. CDR3 nucleotide sequence: TGCGCCAGCAGCTCCGGGACAGCTCCAGTTAAATCCCAAGAGACCCAGTACTTC. It yields the protein CASSSGTAPVKSQETQYF.

This chain uses TRBV10-3 with TRBJ2-4, with TRBD1 matching 8 bases. V shed 0 bases, J shed 1 base, and the junction held 8 bases outside the gene matches. CDR1 and CDR2 (germline): ENHRY, SYGVKD. The CDR3 sequence is 18 residues long. The CDR3 protein is CAISESASTGGAKNIQYF. The CDR3 DNA sequence: TGTGCCATCAGTGAGTCGGCAAGTACAGGGGGTGCCAAAAACATTCAGTACTTC.

V and J are TRBV28 and TRBJ2-5; 8 bases align to TRBD2. The J segment lost 6 bases and the V segment lost 7 bases, leaving 10 bases of the junction unmatched. The V gene's germline CDR1 is MDHEN and CDR2 SYDVKM. CDR3 length equals 14 residues. In DNA form, the CDR3 reads TGTGCCAGCACCGGGGGGGGGTTCGGTAAGACCCAGTACTTC. Translating gives CASTGGGFGKTQYF.